The subject of this entry is one T cell receptor beta chain. Its antigen is unknown. The data belong to a study of cytomegalovirus exposure and HLA in healthy donors. This CDR3 region has 16 residues. V was clipped by 3 bases and J by 0 bases; unmatched bases: 4. From germline, CDR1 is MNHNS and CDR2 SASEGT. Findings and limits, study-wide: Cytomegalovirus association was listed for 164 TCR beta chains.

A multiplex PCR was run with 60 Vbeta primers and 13 Jbeta primers. TCRdb's copy holds only in-frame clones and misses some; the assay was immunoSEQ multiplex PCR. The table lists about 140,000 clones, around four fifths of them singletons. The V gene is TRBV6-1, the J gene TRBJ2-2; 7 bases are a match to TRBD2. The sequenced sample was PBMCs. This clonotype was obtained from a boy between 2 and 15 years old in good health and CMV-seronegative. The CDR3 DNA reads as TGTGCCAGCAGTGATTTAGGGAGGGCGAACACCGGGGAGCTGTTTTTT. Amino acids: CASSDLGRANTGELFF.